One and the same sample provided the 31 T cell receptor beta chains below, sequenced in a study of regulatory T cells in long-lasting Graves disease. HTBI primers from iRepertoire and Arm-PCR of CDR3 regions yielded the TCR beta libraries. TCRdb redid the calling of the multiplex PCR reads with MiXCR, one entry per CDR3 protein. Here the sample spans almost 350,000 distinct CDR3 sequences, roughly 21% being singletons. The time point is: persistent/refractory GD, antithyroid drugs over 5 years with positive TRAb. PBMC-extracted RNA yielded the TCR library. This specimen consisted of peripheral blood mononuclear cells (PBMCs), obtained when the disease was refractory, from a patient treated with antithyroid drugs. All receptors derive from a female donor with Graves disease.

The chain joins TRBV28 to TRBJ1-5; 7 bases agree with TRBD1. In germline, CDR1 is MDHEN, CDR2 SYDVKM. The CDR3 length is 17 residues. Trimming removed 5 bases from V and 0 bases from J; junction bases left unmatched: 10. CDR3 DNA: TGTGCCAGCAGTGGTTCGGACAGGCTGTATAGCAATCAGCCCCAGCATTTT. Protein: CASSGSDRLYSNQPQHF.

The chain employs TRBV25-1 and TRBJ1-6; perhaps TRBD1 as D (5 bases). The length of the CDR3 is 17 residues. Deletions cut 2 bases from V and 11 bases from J, with 22 bases between. Germline V gene data show CDR1 as MGHDK and CDR2 as SYGVNS. CDR3 DNA sequence: TGTGCCAGCAGTGAAGGAGGGGCCGGTGTCCCTCTGACACCCCTCCACTTT. This translates into CASSEGGAGVPLTPLHF.

The rearrangement uses TRBV19 and TRBJ1-4; D possibly corresponds to TRBD1 (5 bases). The CDR3 is 14 amino acids. Trimming took off 4 bases at V and 1 base at J, with 7 bases between the two ends. The germline gives CDR1 LNHDA, CDR2 SQIVND (reference sequence). The CDR3 DNA reads as TGTGCCAGTAGTAGACAGCTAACTAATGAAAAACTGTTTTTT. This encodes CASSRQLTNEKLFF.

This clonotype has a count of ten or more. The rearrangement uses TRBV20-1 and TRBJ1-2, with D perhaps TRBD1 (6 bases). Deletions cut 0 bases from V and 7 bases from J, with 15 bases between. The CDR3 loop spans 14 amino acids. CDR1 is DFQATT, CDR2 SNEGSKA, per germline (reference sequence). The CDR3, as DNA: TGCAGTGCTAGAGATCGGGGGGCGCGGAGTGGCTACACCTTC. It yields the protein CSARDRGARSGYTF.

Ten or more counts support this clonotype. The chain joins TRBV29-1 to TRBJ2-4; the D is unclear. This CDR3 is built from 11 residues. Germline V CDR1 and CDR2: SQVTM, ANQGSEA. V was cut by 3 bases and J by 6 bases, with 6 bases left in between. CDR3 sequence reads: CSVEVGNIQYF. For the CDR3, the DNA is TGCAGCGTTGAGGTCGGAAACATTCAGTACTTC.

V and J are TRBV3-1 and TRBJ2-2; TRBD2 aligns across 7 bases. V shed 4 bases, J shed 6 bases, and the junction held 8 bases outside the gene matches. This CDR3 is 15 amino acids long. CDR1 is LGHDT and CDR2 is YNNKEL in the germline V gene (reference sequence). The CDR3 DNA sequence: TGTGCCAGCAGCCCACCGGGACTAAGGGCCGGGGAGCTGTTTTTT. Translating it yields CASSPPGLRAGELFF.

This clonotype was seen only a few times. J is TRBJ2-6 and V is TRBV11-2, with D unresolved. CDR3 length: 15 amino acids. Looked up from germline, CDR1 is SGHAT and CDR2 is FQNNGV. V lost 1 base and J lost 1, with 5 bases in between. The CDR3 nucleotides read TGTGCCAGCAGCTTAGCGGTTTCTGGGGCCAACGTCCTGACTTTC. Amino acids: CASSLAVSGANVLTF.

The chain links TRBV18 to TRBJ1-2, with 10 positions matching TRBD1. This CDR3 is built from 18 residues. Per the germline V gene, CDR1 is KGHSH and CDR2 is LQKENI. V was clipped by 6 bases and J by 2 bases; unmatched bases: 15. CDR3 protein: CASSTSSGTGDPNYGYTF. The CDR3 nucleotides are TGTGCCAGCTCTACTTCCTCCGGGACAGGGGACCCGAACTATGGCTACACCTTC.

This clonotype was observed a handful of times. V and J are TRBV7-2 and TRBJ2-5; D remains ambiguous. Germline V gene sequence: CDR1 SGHTA, CDR2 FQGNSA. V was cut by 3 bases and J by 2 bases, with 7 bases left in between. This CDR3 spans 13 amino acids. The CDR3 loop is CASSLMRQETQYF. The CDR3 DNA follows: TGTGCCAGCAGCTTGATGCGGCAAGAGACCCAGTACTTC.

This clonotype was found many times. The genes are TRBV3-1 and TRBJ2-7; no firm D call. Germline loops: CDR1 LGHDT, CDR2 YNNKEL (reference sequence). This CDR3 comprises 15 residues. Trimming took off 0 bases at V and 2 bases at J, with 11 bases between the two ends. CDR3 sequence reads: CASSQDGYGAYEQYF. The CDR3 DNA reads TGTGCCAGCAGCCAAGATGGGTATGGGGCCTACGAGCAGTACTTC.

The V and J genes are TRBV6-2 or TRBV6-3 and TRBJ2-2, with D perhaps matching TRBD2 (5 bases). Trimming removed 3 bases at V and 5 bases at J, with 7 bases between. The CDR3 extends over 13 amino acids. Germline-derived CDR1 and CDR2 are MNHEY and SVGEGT. This chain's CDR3 is CASSYTGTGELFF. The DNA of the CDR3 is TGTGCCAGCAGTTATACGGGGACCGGGGAGCTGTTTTTT.

This clonotype has ten or more counts. The J gene is TRBJ1-2, the V gene TRBV2; possible D gene TRBD1, 6 bases. The length of the CDR3 is 13 residues. Per germline, CDR1 SNHLY and CDR2 FYNNEI. Trimming left V 6 bases short and J 5 bases short, with 13 bases between. CDR3 sequence reads: CASRTAQGYGYTF. The CDR3 DNA is TGTGCCAGCAGGACGGCACAGGGATATGGCTACACCTTC.

This clonotype was observed once. V gene TRBV10-3 combines with J gene TRBJ2-2, with 15 positions matching TRBD2. The CDR3 consists of 16 residues. Germline loops: CDR1 ENHRY, CDR2 SYGVKD. The V gene end was trimmed by 4 bases and the J gene end by 6 bases; junction bases not matched to a gene: 3. The CDR3 DNA sequence: TGTGCCATCAGTGGGGGACTAGCGGGAGGACCCGGGGAGCTGTTTTTT. Its translation: CAISGGLAGGPGELFF.

This clonotype has ten or more counts. The gene calls are TRBV3-1 and TRBJ2-7; D is unclear. Germline V gene data show CDR1 as LGHDT and CDR2 as YNNKEL (reference sequence). Trimming removed 0 bases at V and 5 bases at J, with 8 bases between. CDR3 length: 13 residues. CDR3 DNA sequence: TGTGCCAGCAGCCAAGAACGAGTCGACGAGCAGTACTTC. Translated: CASSQERVDEQYF.

CDR3 nucleotides: TGTGCCAGCAGCCAAGCCACCCACGGACATACCTATGGCTACACCTTC. Its protein product is CASSQATHGHTYGYTF. The chain uses TRBV4-2 and TRBJ1-2, with a weak D call TRBD1 (5 bases). CDR1 and CDR2 (germline): LGHNA, YNFKEQ. The V end lost 1 base, the J end lost 4 bases, and 16 bases lay between the germline ends. This CDR3 has 16 residues.

At least ten counts were recorded for this clonotype. The gene calls are TRBV6-5 and TRBJ1-2; D not certain. Germline CDR1 is MNHEY and CDR2 is SVGAGI. CDR3 length equals 11 residues. V was trimmed by 2 bases and J by 5 bases, leaving 3 bases between them. CDR3 sequence reads: CASSYEYGYTF. The CDR3 DNA reads TGTGCCAGCAGTTACGAGTATGGCTACACCTTC.

This chain links TRBV6-5 with TRBJ2-3; D is ambiguous. Germline lookup yields CDR1 MNHEY and CDR2 SVGAGI. The germline V and J ends were trimmed by 3 bases and 0 bases, with 7 bases remaining between them. This CDR3 is built from 14 residues. The CDR3 loop is CASSYLTSTDTQYF. Here the CDR3 DNA reads TGTGCCAGCAGTTATCTTACAAGCACAGATACGCAGTATTTT.

This clonotype was counted between two and nine times. The rearrangement uses TRBV20-1 and TRBJ1-5; 8 bases line up with TRBD1. The V segment lost 6 bases and the J segment 4 bases; nucleotides outside the gene matches: 8. The CDR3 extends over 14 amino acids. Germline CDR1 and CDR2: DFQATT and SNEGSKA (reference sequence). CDR3 loop: CSASRDRINQPQHF. CDR3 in DNA: TGCAGTGCCAGCCGGGACAGGATTAATCAGCCCCAGCATTTT.

In regard to this clonotype: One end of the junction does not line up with germline, which may come from a read error. The chain combines TRBV7-7 with TRBJ2-5, with D uncertain. Germline CDR1 is SSHAT and CDR2 is FNYEAQ (reference sequence). CDR3 length: 15 residues. The DNA of the CDR3 is TGTGCTAGCAGCCTTAGCACAGTCGCGCAAGAGACCCAGTACTTC. The encoded protein is CASSLSTVAQETQYF.

This clonotype was recorded many times. The V and J genes are TRBV12-3 or TRBV12-4 and TRBJ1-1; 10 nucleotides agree with TRBD1. The V segment lost 5 bases and the J segment 4 bases; nucleotides outside the gene matches: 4. CDR3 length: 14 amino acids. The CDR3 region is CASSLGQGITEAFF. The CDR3 DNA is TGTGCCAGCAGTCTGGGACAGGGGATCACTGAAGCTTTCTTT.

This clonotype was detected ten times or more. The rearrangement links TRBV25-1 to TRBJ2-4; 7 nucleotides line up with TRBD1. The V segment lost 0 bases and the J segment 0 bases; nucleotides outside the gene matches: 8. The length of the CDR3 is 18 residues. Germline V gene data show CDR1 as MGHDK and CDR2 as SYGVNS. This CDR3 reads CASSEYGTGVLAKNIQYF. CDR3 DNA sequence: TGTGCCAGCAGTGAATACGGAACAGGGGTGCTAGCCAAAAACATTCAGTACTTC.

This clonotype has just a few counts. This rearrangement joins TRBV24-1 to TRBJ1-5; maybe TRBD1 (5 bases). CDR1 is KGHDR, CDR2 SFDVKD, per germline. The CDR3 is 15 amino acids. The germline V and J ends were trimmed by 2 bases and 5 bases, with 12 bases remaining between them. Here the CDR3 DNA reads TGTGCCACCAGTGATTCTCGCGGGGGTCATCAGCCCCAGCATTTT. Its translation is CATSDSRGGHQPQHF.

The chain combines TRBV28 with TRBJ2-7; 8 bases are a match to TRBD2. This CDR3 is built from 17 residues. Germline V CDR1 and CDR2: MDHEN, SYDVKM. V trimming: 5 bases; J trimming: 4 bases; junction bases outside the gene matches: 16. CDR3 sequence: CASSPKRESWRSYEQYF. In nucleotides, the CDR3 is TGTGCCAGCAGTCCGAAGCGGGAGTCATGGCGCAGTTACGAGCAGTACTTC.

This clonotype occurred a few times. V is TRBV7-6 and J is TRBJ1-2; D remains ambiguous. With 5 bases removed from V and 2 bases from J, the gap between germline ends came to 15 bases. Looked up from germline, CDR1 is SGHVS and CDR2 is FNYEAQ. The CDR3 loop spans 15 amino acids. The CDR3 region is CASSQRAAGNYGYTF. DNA of the CDR3: TGTGCCAGCAGCCAGAGGGCCGCTGGGAACTATGGCTACACCTTC.

This clonotype was detected many times. The V and J genes are TRBV5-1 and TRBJ2-7, with 13 nucleotides matching TRBD2. The V segment lost 3 bases and the J segment 4 bases; nucleotides outside the gene matches: 7. CDR1 is SGHRS and CDR2 is YFSETQ in the germline V gene. The CDR3 contains 16 residues. This chain's CDR3 is CASSSGGTSGAYEQYF. CDR3 DNA sequence: TGCGCCAGCAGCTCCGGGGGGACTAGCGGGGCGTACGAGCAGTACTTC.

This clonotype came up many times. The genes are TRBV6-5 and TRBJ1-5; 8 nucleotides agree with TRBD1. Losses at the gene ends were 0 bases for V and 3 bases for J; bases not matched to a gene: 1. CDR3 length: 15 residues. Germline V gene data show CDR1 as MNHEY and CDR2 as SVGAGI. Here the CDR3 reads CASSYSTGVNQPQHF. DNA for the CDR3: TGTGCCAGCAGTTACTCGACAGGGGTCAATCAGCCCCAGCATTTT.

This clonotype was seen many times. The chain combines TRBV11-2 with TRBJ2-7, with 12 bases fitting TRBD2. V was clipped by 6 bases and J by 4 bases; unmatched bases: 22. CDR3 length: 20 residues. CDR1 is SGHAT and CDR2 is FQNNGV in the germline V gene. The CDR3 sequence is CASRPTRVAGSGLAGYEQYF. In nucleotides, the CDR3 is TGTGCCAGCAGACCGACCCGGGTGGCGGGATCGGGACTAGCGGGTTACGAGCAGTACTTC.

In regard to this clonotype: A read error may be the cause here, since a much bigger clone is one base away. The chain combines TRBV28 with TRBJ2-7; 10 bases are a match to TRBD1. This CDR3 has 15 amino acids. CDR1 MDHEN and CDR2 SYDVKM come from the germline V gene. The CDR3 sequence: CTSSSQTGGRYEQYF. The CDR3 nucleotides are TGTACCAGCAGCTCTCAGACAGGGGGCAGGTACGAGCAGTACTTC.

This clonotype occurred many times. The gene calls are TRBV12-3 or TRBV12-4 and TRBJ1-5; the D gene is possibly TRBD1 (5 bases). The CDR3 covers 14 residues. V was trimmed by 4 bases and J by 7 bases, leaving 14 bases between them. CDR3 protein: CASSSVGRDQPQHF. In nucleotides, the CDR3 is TGTGCCAGCAGTTCGGTGGGCAGGGACCAGCCCCAGCATTTT.

The J gene is TRBJ1-4, the V gene TRBV7-9, with D maybe TRBD1 (5 bases). The CDR3 runs to 15 residues. The V end was cut by 5 bases, the J end by 3 bases, with 13 bases between. Looked up from germline, CDR1 is SEHNR and CDR2 is FQNEAQ (reference sequence). In DNA form, the CDR3 reads TGTGCCAGCAGCCGGCCGGTGGGGGCTAATGAAAAACTGTTTTTT. Translation: CASSRPVGANEKLFF.

This clonotype was seen repeatedly, ten times or more. DNA of the CDR3: TGTGCCAGCAGTTTGATATCCTATAATTCACCCCTCCACTTT. The encoded protein is CASSLISYNSPLHF. V usage is TRBV27 and J usage is TRBJ1-6, with D unresolved. Germline V gene sequence: CDR1 MNHEY, CDR2 SMNVEV (reference sequence). The CDR3 spans 14 residues. Trimming cost V 3 bases and J 1 base, with 4 bases left between them.